The rows below give T cell receptor beta chains drawn from one sample of a study of shared clonotypes between healthy human individuals. TCRdb's copy holds only in-frame clones and misses some; the assay was immunoSEQ multiplex PCR. The data show around 450,000 clones, roughly three quarters seen once. Material: PBMCs. These receptors were taken from a woman in her forties in good health. Some clones in this sample may be carry-over from other donors' samples. The CDR3 runs from the conserved cysteine through the conserved F or W. Each record gives: V gene, D gene, clone size, J gene, CDR3 protein, CDR3 DNA. A D gene is named only where the DNA matches it firmly. Clone size is given for some rows only: seen once, a few or many times, or a class if the clone is expanded.

TRBV7-9	NA	NA	TRBJ2-1	CASSRDGFEQFF	TGTGCCAGCAGCCGGGACGGTTTCGAGCAGTTCTTC
TRBV5-4	TRBD2	NA	TRBJ2-1	CASSLGGLGSSYNEQFF	TGTGCCAGCAGCTTGGGGGGACTAGGAAGCTCCTACAATGAGCAGTTCTTC
TRBV2	NA	NA	TRBJ2-1	CASSEGRDPGGNEQFF	TGTGCCAGCAGTGAAGGCCGGGACCCCGGAGGGAATGAGCAGTTCTTC
TRBV7-8	NA	NA	TRBJ1-4	CASSLVQLNEKLFF	TGTGCCAGCAGCTTAGTTCAGCTTAATGAAAAACTGTTTTTT
TRBV5-4	TRBD2	NA	TRBJ2-5	CASSWRLAGSRETQYF	TGTGCCAGCAGCTGGAGGCTAGCGGGAAGTCGGGAGACCCAGTACTTC
TRBV7-9	NA	NA	TRBJ2-6	CASSPGTFEISGANVLTF	TGTGCCAGCAGCCCGGGGACGTTTGAGATCTCTGGGGCCAACGTCCTGACTTTC
TRBV11-2	TRBD2	NA	TRBJ2-7	CASGAPAELAVYEQYF	TGTGCCAGCGGAGCCCCCGCGGAACTAGCGGTCTACGAGCAGTACTTC
TRBV15	NA	NA	TRBJ1-5	CATSSGLSSNQPQHF	TGTGCCACCAGCAGTGGGCTATCCTCCAATCAGCCCCAGCATTTT
TRBV7-8	NA	NA	TRBJ2-5	CASSPGSGQETQYF	TGTGCCAGCAGCCCGGGTAGCGGCCAAGAGACCCAGTACTTC
TRBV18	NA	few	TRBJ1-2	CASSPGERVGYTF	TGTGCCAGCTCACCAGGGGAAAGGGTTGGCTACACCTTC
TRBV7-3	NA	NA	TRBJ2-2	CASSFTTTGELFF	TGTGCCAGCAGCTTTACAACGACCGGGGAGCTGTTTTTT
TRBV30	NA	few	TRBJ2-5	CAWSRGRGQETQYF	TGTGCCTGGAGTAGGGGAAGGGGTCAAGAGACCCAGTACTTC
TRBV29-1	NA	NA	TRBJ1-1	CSVEDPRGRFGEAFF	TGCAGCGTTGAAGATCCCCGGGGCCGATTTGGTGAAGCTTTCTTT
TRBV10-3	TRBD2	NA	TRBJ2-3	CAISPWLAGGRNTDTQYF	TGTGCCATCAGTCCTTGGCTAGCGGGAGGGCGGAACACAGATACGCAGTATTTT
TRBV7-8	NA	NA	TRBJ2-5	CASSLKTVRQETQYF	TGTGCCAGCAGCTTGAAGACAGTGCGCCAAGAGACCCAGTACTTC
TRBV5-1	TRBD1	NA	TRBJ1-4	CASRGQSNEKLFF	TGCGCCAGCAGGGGACAGAGTAATGAAAAACTGTTTTTT